Detailed here is one TCR beta chain. This clonotype appeared a few times. Its antigen is still unknown. The sample holds no much larger clone one base away, and base qualities are not on file. The data originate from a study of regulatory T cells in long-lasting Graves disease listed by TCRdb under 2021. Turning to the overall study: In the newly diagnosed Graves' disease group, patients had been taking antithyroid drugs for less than 3 months. TCR sequencing covered around 13 persistent and roughly 20 newly diagnosed Graves' disease patients, around 35 samples in total. Peripheral blood TCR sequencing and RNA sequencing compared persistent Graves' disease patients with newly diagnosed Graves' disease patients. The study was conducted in China and was registered as a clinical trial.

The time point label, as the study defines it: newly diagnosed GD, antithyroid drugs for less than 3 months. For both TCR sequencing and RNA sequencing, RNA was extracted from PBMCs using TRIzol. The diagnosis of Graves' disease followed American Thyroid Association guidelines. Patients for the study were recruited at an endocrinology department in Xi'an, China. From each patient, around 9 milliliters of peripheral blood was collected into an EDTA anticoagulant tube. Ficoll Paque Plus density gradient separation was used to isolate PBMCs, and no further T cell sorting was performed. RNA quality was checked with an Agilent 2100 Bioanalyzer and agarose gel, and concentration with a NanoDrop 2000. Library generation was performed with multiplex PCR. Sequencing used an Illumina HiSeq 4000. CDR3 regions were amplified by Arm-PCR with iRepertoire HTBI primers to construct TCR beta libraries. PCR products were gel purified before sequencing. In the source study's methods: Gene usage analysis of CDR3 amino acid clonotypes relied on the 60 to 65 TRBV and 14 TRBJ segments identified across samples. COPE and FqMerger were used to merge filtered high-quality paired reads into contigs. BLAST was used to align contigs to IMGT TRBV, TRBD and TRBJ reference genes, and CDR3 was defined according to IMGT. Any clonotype with a frequency above 0.1% was classified as a highly expanded clone. Repertoire diversity was measured by Shannon entropy, and V-J evenness by the Gini coefficient. A clonotype found in more than one individual was treated as public. TCRdb passed the public sequencing reads through fastp at Q25 and MiXCR, retaining productive beta sequences. Each CDR3 protein appears once, grouped with its most common genes and DNA. TCRdb, not the authors, supplied the V and J calls. In all, the sample holds 320,000 or so distinct CDR3 sequences, and about 18% of those were seen once. Approximately 35% of the sample belongs to the ten largest clones.

Relative to germline, V is missing 6 bases and J is missing 2 bases, with 8 bases of the junction outside any gene match. Inclusive of the bounding cysteine and phenylalanine, the CDR3 is 17 residues long. Here the CDR3 DNA is all that survives: 51 bases in frame from base 1. The germline V gene yields SNHLY for CDR1 and FYNNEI for CDR2. What the authors observed across the whole study: Compared with newly diagnosed patients, persistent Graves' disease patients had lower TCR Shannon entropy and fewer highly expanded clones, which suggests clonal expansion. The study examined only peripheral blood because the primary lesion, thyroid tissue, could not be accessed. Persistent patients shared more public clonotypes among themselves (2,741) than newly diagnosed patients did (about 970). The authors noted that the small sample size was a limitation that may lower accuracy. TRBV28, TRBJ1-2 and TRBJ2-5 were preferentially used in persistent disease, while TRBV20-1 and TRBJ2-1 were favored in newly diagnosed disease. Sequencing and analysis were restricted to the TCR beta chain.

This receptor chain uses TRBV2 and TRBJ2-5; 14 nucleotides in the junction match TRBD2. The sequence derives from a female donor with Graves disease. The source was peripheral blood mononuclear cells (PBMCs), collected at new diagnosis, from a patient treated with antithyroid drugs. The nucleotides are TGTGCCAGCAGGGGACTAGCGGGAGCAGGGATACAAGAGACCCAGTACTTC. It is translated as CASRGLAGAGIQETQYF.